Below, one T cell receptor (beta chain) is given with its context. Antigen: not known. TCRdb re-called the 5' RACE reads with MiXCR, one entry per CDR3 protein. The table shows 700,000 or so distinct CDR3 sequences, with around a fifth occurring only once. This CDR3 comprises 14 residues. The junction had 8 bases not matched to a gene; V was cut back by 8 bases and J by 5 bases. Germline V gene data show CDR1 as MNHNS and CDR2 as SASEGT. This entry comes from a study of CD8 T cells in ankylosing spondylitis. The study, taken as a whole, reports: Made up of about eight highly homologous variants, a TCR beta motif appeared characteristic of ankylosing spondylitis blood.

The rearrangement links TRBV6-1 to TRBJ2-1; the match to TRBD2 covers 8 bases. The source is a male donor with ankylosing spondylitis. What was sequenced was blood, either unsorted or a sorted T cell fraction (not recorded which). The CDR3 here is CASGTRGVHNEQFF. The CDR3 nucleotides are TGTGCCAGCGGGACTAGAGGAGTACACAATGAGCAGTTCTTC.